This T cell receptor beta chain originates from a study of cytomegalovirus exposure and HLA in healthy donors. This CDR3 comprises 15 residues. Germline lookup yields CDR1 MNHEY and CDR2 SMNVEV (reference sequence). Losses at the gene ends were 6 bases for V and 0 bases for J; bases not matched to a gene: 7. PCR was performed using 60 Vbeta and 13 Jbeta primers. TCRdb keeps only in-frame clones here, not all; method: immunoSEQ multiplex PCR. The data contain fewer than 250,000 clones, around four fifths of them singletons. The receptor was isolated from a woman aged 45 to 65 in good health and CMV-seropositive. The source material was PBMCs. The chain uses TRBV27 and TRBJ1-2, with 7 bases that match TRBD1. The CDR3, as DNA: TGTGCCAGCAGGAAGGACAGGAGAGCTAACTATGGCTACACCTTC. This translates into CASRKDRRANYGYTF.